The clone carrying this TCR beta chain was observed a single time. Its matching antigen is unknown. This record belongs to a study of cytomegalovirus exposure and HLA in healthy donors. Overall study findings and caveats: Rare sequences made up most TCRs, while some public TCRs were found in many donors.

Repertoires were generated with immunoSEQ multiplex PCR, while TCRdb's copy carries only in-frame clones and drops some. The table has under 250,000 clones, about 81% seen once. Unmatched junction bases numbered 11, after V lost 6 bases and J lost 3 bases. In germline, CDR1 is MDHEN, CDR2 SYDVKM. The CDR3 has 15 amino acids. Sequencing was performed on PBMCs. The chain combines TRBV28 with TRBJ2-7, with TRBD2 matching 7 bases. The clonotype originates from a woman under 40 in good health and CMV-seronegative. CDR3 amino acids: CASSFGGGGDYEQYF. The CDR3 nucleotides are TGTGCCAGCAGCTTCGGTGGGGGGGGAGACTACGAGCAGTACTTC.